The 32 T cell receptor beta chains below come from one sample, sequenced in a study of T cells after yellow fever vaccination. TCRdb analysed the 5' RACE reads with MiXCR anew, one entry per CDR3 protein. The sample has nearly 550,000 distinct CDR3 sequences; 15% to 20% are singletons. The source was PBMCs, collected 15 days after the yellow fever booster vaccination. The receptors originated from a man younger than 45 who received the YFV17D yellow fever vaccine.

This clonotype occurred a few times. V and J are TRBV29-1 and TRBJ2-7; either TRBD1 or TRBD2 may fit D (6 bases each). Trimming stripped 3 bases from V and 2 bases from J, with 14 bases between. Looked up from germline, CDR1 is SQVTM and CDR2 is ANQGSEA. The CDR3 is 14 residues long. CDR3 nucleotides: TGCAGCGTTGACGGGGGCGCATTCCCCTACGAGCAGTACTTC. Its translation is CSVDGGAFPYEQYF.

This clonotype was observed a handful of times. The chain combines TRBV20-1 with TRBJ2-1; 9 positions match TRBD1. The CDR3 has 13 amino acids. The V and J ends lost 5 bases and 8 bases, in that order; junction bases with no gene match: 7. Germline CDR1 reads DFQATT; CDR2 reads SNEGSKA (reference sequence). The CDR3 nucleotides read TGCAGTGCTTCCGGACAGGGGAGGTATGAGCAGTTCTTC. Residues: CSASGQGRYEQFF.

This clonotype was counted a few times. This chain uses TRBV11-2 with TRBJ2-5; D possibly uses TRBD1 or TRBD2 (6 bases each). The V end was cut by 5 bases, the J end by 2 bases, with 24 bases between. CDR3 length: 18 amino acids. Germline V gives CDR1 SGHAT, CDR2 FQNNGV. The CDR3 coding sequence is TGTGCCAGCAGCCACCGCGGGGTCAAGGGGGGCTTTCAAGAGACCCAGTACTTC. Translation: CASSHRGVKGGFQETQYF.

This clonotype has only a few counts. This CDR3 is CASSIWRDREYEQYF. In nucleotides, the CDR3 is TGTGCCAGCAGTATTTGGAGGGACAGGGAGTACGAGCAGTACTTC. J is TRBJ2-7 and V is TRBV12-3 or TRBV12-4; the match to TRBD1 covers 9 bases. The CDR3 loop spans 15 amino acids. The V and J ends lost 5 bases and 4 bases, in that order; junction bases with no gene match: 9.

V is TRBV12-3 or TRBV12-4 and J is TRBJ1-1, with 11 bases lining up with TRBD1. J lost 7 bases, V lost 6 bases, and 7 bases had no gene match. The CDR3 contains 14 residues. The CDR3 DNA reads as TGTGCCAGCAGAATGAGGACAGGGGGCGGTGAAGCTTTCTTT. Translated, it gives CASRMRTGGGEAFF.

This clonotype has just a few counts. V and J are TRBV29-1 and TRBJ2-3, with 10 positions matching TRBD2. This CDR3 has 15 residues. Germline CDR1 reads SQVTM; CDR2 reads ANQGSEA. The junction had 10 bases not matched to a gene; V was cut back by 0 bases and J by 10 bases. CDR3 loop: CSVEDGIAGGGSQYF. Written as DNA, the CDR3 is TGCAGCGTTGAAGACGGAATAGCGGGAGGCGGCTCGCAGTATTTT.

The rearrangement links TRBV29-1 to TRBJ2-1, with a possible D match to TRBD1 (5 bases). The CDR3 covers 13 residues. The germline V and J ends were trimmed by 6 bases and 5 bases, with 14 bases remaining between them. CDR1 is SQVTM and CDR2 is ANQGSEA in the germline V gene. CDR3 in amino acids: CSVESRVNNEQFF. The CDR3 DNA sequence: TGCAGCGTAGAAAGCAGGGTTAACAATGAGCAGTTCTTC.

This clonotype has just one count. The rearrangement joins TRBV7-3 to TRBJ2-3; D remains unclear. Deletions cut 1 base from V and 6 bases from J, with 8 bases between. CDR3 size: 13 residues. The germline gives CDR1 SGHTA, CDR2 FQGTGA. The CDR3 loop is CASSLSSGDTQYF. Written as DNA, the CDR3 is TGTGCCAGCAGCTTAAGTTCTGGGGATACGCAGTATTTT.

This clonotype was found many times. The J gene is TRBJ2-7, the V gene TRBV5-6, with D uncertain. The V and J ends lost 4 bases and 0 bases respectively, with 11 bases between them. The CDR3 extends over 14 amino acids. Germline V gene lookup returns CDR1 SGHDT and CDR2 YYEEEE. CDR3: CASSPTGDSYEQYF. The CDR3 coding sequence is TGTGCCAGCAGCCCGACTGGGGACTCCTACGAGCAGTACTTC.

The chain links TRBV30 to TRBJ2-1; 7 bases are shared with TRBD1. V trimming: 1 base; J trimming: 3 bases; junction bases outside the gene matches: 9. Germline values: CDR1 GTSNPN, CDR2 SVGIG (reference sequence). This CDR3 has 16 residues. The CDR3 region is CAWSARQGIGYNEQFF. In nucleotides, the CDR3 is TGTGCCTGGAGTGCCCGACAGGGAATCGGCTACAATGAGCAGTTCTTC. Complete variable domain (other parts from reference TRBV30 and TRBJ2-1): SQTIHQWPATLVQPVGSPLSLECTVEGTSNPNLYWYRQAAGRGLQLLFYSVGIGQISSEVPQNLSASRPQDRQFILSSKKLLLSDSGFYLCAWSARQGIGYNEQFFGPGTRLTVL.

This clonotype appeared a few times. The rearrangement links TRBV10-3 to TRBJ2-1; possibly TRBD1 for D (6 bases). V was trimmed by 10 bases and J by 2 bases, leaving 9 bases between them. CDR3 length: 12 residues. CDR1 and CDR2 (germline): ENHRY, SYGVKD. The CDR3 bases are TGTGCCACCGGACAGCCCTACAATGAGCAGTTCTTC. Residues: CATGQPYNEQFF.

This chain links TRBV5-6 with TRBJ1-2, with D perhaps matching TRBD1 (6 bases). This CDR3 spans 18 amino acids. Between the trimmed V and J ends, which lost 3 bases and 8 bases, there was a span of 29 bases. Germline V lookup: CDR1 SGHDT, CDR2 YYEEEE. The CDR3 DNA is TGTGCCAGCAGCTGGTGGAGGGGGGCAGTGAAACCCGTGGCAGGCTACACCTTC. Translating it yields CASSWWRGAVKPVAGYTF.

The chain combines TRBV11-2 with TRBJ2-1; D is unclear. This CDR3 is built from 13 residues. Germline V gene data show CDR1 as SGHAT and CDR2 as FQNNGV. Trimming took 4 bases from V and 9 from J, leaving 13 bases between them. CDR3 region: CASSSGVFGEQFF. For the CDR3, the DNA is TGTGCCAGCAGCTCAGGCGTTTTCGGTGAGCAGTTCTTC. The entire variable domain, with the rest obtained from reference TRBV11-2 and TRBJ2-1, is as follows: EAGVAQSPRYKIIEKRQSVAFWCNPISGHATLYWYQQILGQGPKLLIQFQNNGVVDDSQLPKDRFSAERLKGVDSTLKIQPAKLEDSAVYLCASSSGVFGEQFFGPGTRLTVL.

This clonotype was counted only a few times. The chain is built from TRBV6-1 and TRBJ2-3; D gene unclear. Trimming shortened V by 7 bases and J by 2 bases, and 10 bases separated the two germline ends. This CDR3 has 13 amino acids. Per germline, CDR1 MNHNS and CDR2 SASEGT. The chain's CDR3 is CASKRQNTDTQYF. In DNA form, the CDR3 reads TGTGCCAGCAAGCGTCAGAACACAGATACGCAGTATTTT.

The V gene is TRBV10-3, the J gene TRBJ2-1, with 11 bases lining up with TRBD2. Per germline, CDR1 ENHRY and CDR2 SYGVKD. With 0 bases clipped from V and 8 bases from J, the junction kept 3 bases outside the gene matches. The CDR3 is 15 amino acids. For the CDR3, the DNA is TGTGCCATCAGTGAGTCAACTAGCGGGAGCGATGAGCAGTTCTTC. This translates into CAISESTSGSDEQFF.

The CDR3 nucleotides are TGCGCCAGCAAACGGACAAGTGGGACTTCCTACAATGAGCAGTTCTTC. Translation gives CASKRTSGTSYNEQFF. This chain joins TRBV5-1 and TRBJ2-1, with TRBD2 as a possible D gene (6 bases). The ends were cut back, 6 bases at V and 1 base at J, with 17 bases in the middle. Germline CDR1 is SGHRS and CDR2 is YFSETQ. The CDR3 runs 16 residues.

There are a few counts of this clonotype. The chain employs TRBV4-3 and TRBJ2-3; D gene ambiguous. Trimming cost V 1 base and J 2 bases, with 7 bases left between them. This CDR3 comprises 14 residues. Germline V gene sequence: CDR1 LGHNA, CDR2 YSLEER. CDR3 residues: CASSQGPLTDTQYF. The CDR3, as DNA: TGCGCCAGCAGCCAAGGGCCGCTCACAGATACGCAGTATTTT.

This clonotype was seen more than once but under ten times. The chain carries TRBV7-2 and TRBJ2-7; D possibly corresponds to TRBD1 (6 bases). The germline V gene has CDR1 SGHTA and CDR2 FQGNSA. V was pared by 2 bases and J by 3 bases, with 14 bases between. The CDR3 loop spans 15 amino acids. CDR3 in amino acids: CASSLSAGVDYEQYF. CDR3 in DNA: TGTGCCAGCAGCTTAAGCGCAGGGGTGGACTACGAGCAGTACTTC. Full variable domain (outside the CDR3, taken from reference TRBV7-2 and TRBJ2-7): GAGVSQSPSNKVTEKGKDVELRCDPISGHTALYWYRQSLGQGLEFLIYFQGNSAPDKSGLPSDRFSAERTGGSVSTLTIQRTQQEDSAVYLCASSLSAGVDYEQYFGPGTRLTVT.

This clonotype was counted only a few times. The chain recombines TRBV7-2 with TRBJ2-1, with 7 bases that match TRBD2. In germline, CDR1 is SGHTA, CDR2 FQGNSA. CDR3 length: 16 amino acids. Trimming removed 3 bases from V and 3 bases from J; junction bases left unmatched: 8. The CDR3 coding sequence is TGTGCCAGCAGCTTCATAGCGGGTCTAAACTACAATGAGCAGTTCTTC. Its protein is CASSFIAGLNYNEQFF.

This clonotype appeared many times. The CDR3 sequence: CASSPSSTPQGEQFF. The CDR3 DNA reads TGCGCCAGCAGCCCGTCATCCACCCCCCAAGGAGAGCAGTTCTTC. This chain connects TRBV5-1 to TRBJ2-1; no clear D gene. V was cut by 4 bases and J by 10 bases, with 21 bases left in between. Germline values: CDR1 SGHRS, CDR2 YFSETQ. The CDR3 totals 15 residues.

The V and J genes are TRBV5-1 and TRBJ2-3; unclear D gene. With 6 bases removed from V and 3 bases from J, the gap between germline ends came to 11 bases. Germline V gene lookup returns CDR1 SGHRS and CDR2 YFSETQ. CDR3 size: 13 residues. CDR3 sequence: CASTSTGTDTQYF. DNA of the CDR3: TGCGCCAGCACCTCCACGGGTACAGATACGCAGTATTTT.

Ten or more counts support this clonotype. V is TRBV28 and J is TRBJ2-1; 8 positions agree with TRBD1. CDR3 length equals 15 residues. Germline V gives CDR1 MDHEN, CDR2 SYDVKM. V lost 5 bases, J lost 6 bases, and 9 bases stayed unmatched. As DNA, the CDR3 is TGTGCCAGCAGTCGCGAGGGGACAGGTCTCAATGAGCAGTTCTTC. The encoded protein is CASSREGTGLNEQFF.

The gene calls are TRBV6-1 and TRBJ2-1, with 7 bases identical to TRBD2. Germline loops: CDR1 MNHNS, CDR2 SASEGT. Germline trimming cut 6 bases from V and 6 bases from J; bases unmatched to any gene: 20. The CDR3 consists of 18 residues. CDR3 nucleotide sequence: TGTGCCAGCAGATCGGCCCGTCGACTAGGCAGGGAGGGCAATGAGCAGTTCTTC. It translates to CASRSARRLGREGNEQFF.

The rearrangement joins TRBV9 to TRBJ2-3; 10 bases are a match to TRBD2. CDR1 is SGDLS and CDR2 is YYNGEE in the germline V gene. The CDR3 length is 16 residues. V was clipped by 3 bases and J by 2 bases; unmatched bases: 6. This CDR3 reads CASSGQTSGYTDTQYF. CDR3 coding DNA: TGTGCCAGCAGCGGACAGACTAGCGGGTACACAGATACGCAGTATTTT.

On this clonotype itself: A clone one base away is much larger, so this may be a read error. The V gene is TRBV5-1, the J gene TRBJ2-2; D uncertain. V was trimmed by 9 bases and J by 0 bases, leaving 12 bases between them. The CDR3 extends over 14 amino acids. Germline CDR1 reads SGHRS; CDR2 reads YFSETQ. CDR3 in DNA: TGCGCCATCTACGCGCGATCGAACACCGGGGAGCTGTTTTTT. Amino acid sequence: CAIYARSNTGELFF. The entire variable domain, with the rest obtained from reference TRBV5-1 and TRBJ2-2, is as follows: KAGVTQTPRYLIKTRGQQVTLSCSPISGHRSVSWYQQTPGQGLQFLFEYFSETQRNKGNFPGRFSGRQFSNSRSEMNVSTLELGDSALYLCAIYARSNTGELFFGEGSRLTVL.

This rearrangement joins TRBV12-3 or TRBV12-4 to TRBJ2-1; tentative D call: TRBD2 (5 bases). Trimming pared 6 bases from V and 9 bases from J, leaving 12 bases between. CDR3 length: 12 amino acids. The CDR3: CASSGVESEQFF. The CDR3, as DNA: TGTGCCAGCAGCGGGGTAGAAAGTGAGCAGTTCTTC.

This clonotype was counted only a few times. The chain uses TRBV30 and TRBJ2-5, with TRBD2 identical over 8 bases. Losses at the gene ends were 2 bases for V and 4 bases for J; bases not matched to a gene: 6. The CDR3 sequence is 14 residues long. Germline lookup yields CDR1 GTSNPN and CDR2 SVGIG (reference sequence). In DNA, the CDR3 is TGTGCCTGGAGTCCGGGCGGGAGGCGAGAGACCCAGTACTTC. Protein product: CAWSPGGRRETQYF.

J is TRBJ1-2 and V is TRBV28, with a weak D call TRBD1 (6 bases). V was trimmed by 5 bases and J by 2 bases, leaving 15 bases between them. Per germline, CDR1 MDHEN and CDR2 SYDVKM. The CDR3 covers 15 residues. Written as DNA, the CDR3 is TGTGCCAGCAGTGGACAGCCCGATGAGAACTATGGCTACACCTTC. Translated: CASSGQPDENYGYTF.

The V and J genes are TRBV7-2 and TRBJ2-7; 8 bases agree with TRBD1. CDR3 length equals 14 residues. V lost 5 bases and J lost 5; bases outside the gene matches: 8. Germline V gene sequence: CDR1 SGHTA, CDR2 FQGNSA. The CDR3 spells CASSPLGQGNEQYF. For the CDR3, the DNA is TGTGCCAGCAGCCCCCTAGGACAGGGTAACGAGCAGTACTTC.

The rearrangement links TRBV7-9 to TRBJ2-3; a possible D gene is TRBD1 (7 bases). The V and J ends lost 4 bases and 5 bases respectively, with 13 bases between them. This CDR3 region has 14 residues. Germline V gene sequence: CDR1 SEHNR, CDR2 FQNEAQ (reference sequence). The CDR3: CASSSGGGLDTQYF. DNA of the CDR3: TGTGCCAGCAGCTCTGGAGGGGGCCTAGATACGCAGTATTTT.

This clonotype was detected only a few times. The chain employs TRBV28 and TRBJ2-3, with TRBD2 as a possible D gene (7 bases). V was cut by 4 bases and J by 5 bases, with 10 bases left in between. Germline V gene data show CDR1 as MDHEN and CDR2 as SYDVKM. CDR3 size: 13 residues. The CDR3 coding sequence is TGTGCCAGCAGTTCGGGGGGCATAGATACGCAGTATTTT. This codes for CASSSGGIDTQYF.

This clonotype has only a few counts. In nucleotides, the CDR3 is TGTGCCAGCAGCCAAGATACCCGGGAGACCTACGAGCAGTACTTC. Its translation is CASSQDTRETYEQYF. The J gene is TRBJ2-7, the V gene TRBV4-2; D possibly corresponds to TRBD2 (6 bases). Trimming cost V 0 bases and J 2 bases, with 11 bases left between them. The CDR3 contains 15 residues. The germline V gene has CDR1 LGHNA and CDR2 YNFKEQ.